This entry lists 22 T cell receptor beta chains sequenced from one sample in a study of spatial heterogeneity in lung cancer. TCRdb re-called the 5' RACE reads with MiXCR, one entry per CDR3 protein. The sample shows some 110,000 distinct CDR3 sequences, roughly an eighth of them seen only once. Time point indicated: blood at routine non-recurrence follow-up after resection. Unsorted whole RNA of tumor, nontumor lung or frozen PBMC was sequenced. Sequenced material: PBMCs, taken at follow-up. Receptor source: a male donor with early-stage non-small cell lung cancer.

The CDR3 is CASSPGTAKNIQYF. In DNA, the CDR3 is TGTGCCAGCTCGCCCGGGACAGCAAAAAACATTCAGTACTTC. The chain combines TRBV18 with TRBJ2-4; 7 bases fit TRBD1. The germline V gene has CDR1 KGHSH and CDR2 LQKENI. The CDR3 has 14 amino acids. The J segment lost 4 bases and the V segment lost 6 bases, leaving 6 bases of the junction unmatched.

This clonotype has only a few counts. The rearrangement links TRBV10-3 to TRBJ1-5, with a tentative D call TRBD1 (5 bases). The CDR3 extends over 14 amino acids. Germline assignment: CDR1 ENHRY and CDR2 SYGVKD. Trimming shortened V by 5 bases and J by 7 bases, and 15 bases separated the two germline ends. As DNA, the CDR3 is TGTGCCATCAGTCCACGAGGGGCTCGGCAGCCCCAGCATTTT. Translating gives CAISPRGARQPQHF.

This clonotype was seen many times. The rearrangement links TRBV29-1 to TRBJ1-1; no reliable D call. CDR1 and CDR2 (germline): SQVTM, ANQGSEA. This CDR3 is built from 15 residues. The V end lost 2 bases, the J end lost 0 bases, and 13 bases lay between the germline ends. The CDR3 nucleotides read TGCAGCGTTGAACCGGGCCAGCCGATGAACACTGAAGCTTTCTTT. Protein sequence: CSVEPGQPMNTEAFF.

The chain links TRBV5-5 to TRBJ1-6, with a tentative D call TRBD1 (6 bases). CDR1 is SGHKS, CDR2 YYEKEE, per germline (reference sequence). Trimming took off 4 bases at V and 10 bases at J, with 18 bases between the two ends. This CDR3 is built from 15 residues. CDR3 region: CASSTDARGSSPLHF. The CDR3 DNA reads TGTGCCAGCAGCACAGATGCAAGGGGGTCCTCACCCCTCCACTTT.

CDR3 region: CASSPNPPGLAGGPSTDTQYF. CDR3 nucleotides: TGTGCCAGCAGCCCTAACCCCCCGGGACTAGCGGGGGGGCCTAGCACAGATACGCAGTATTTT. The chain combines TRBV3-2 with TRBJ2-3; TRBD2, the table's D call, lacks a check against the DNA. TRBV3-2 is tagged as a pseudogene. The CDR3 loop spans 21 amino acids.

Ten or more counts support this clonotype. The CDR3 region has the DNA TGCAGTGCTAGAGCACAGGAGTCCACAGATACGCAGTATTTT. This translates into CSARAQESTDTQYF. V gene TRBV20-1 combines with J gene TRBJ2-3; TRBD1 might be the D (5 bases). With 1 base removed from V and 2 bases from J, the gap between germline ends came to 10 bases. CDR3 length: 14 residues. Germline V lookup: CDR1 DFQATT, CDR2 SNEGSKA (reference sequence).

This rearrangement joins TRBV27 to TRBJ1-2; 7 nucleotides match TRBD1. The V segment lost 6 bases and the J segment 4 bases; nucleotides outside the gene matches: 14. The CDR3 loop spans 16 amino acids. CDR1 and CDR2 from the germline V gene are MNHEY and SMNVEV (reference sequence). The CDR3 sequence: CASSSYIRGEFYGYTF. CDR3 in DNA: TGTGCCAGCAGCTCCTATATCAGGGGGGAATTCTATGGCTACACCTTC.

In its sample, this clonotype was seen a few times. The J gene is TRBJ1-1, the V gene TRBV5-1, with D uncertain. CDR3 length: 16 residues. The germline V and J ends were trimmed by 0 bases and 5 bases, with 17 bases remaining between them. Germline assignment: CDR1 SGHRS and CDR2 YFSETQ. The CDR3 region is CASSLGLGQAVTEAFF. DNA of the CDR3: TGCGCCAGCAGCTTGGGGCTAGGGCAGGCGGTAACTGAAGCTTTCTTT. The full variable domain, in which reference TRBV5-1 and TRBJ1-1 provide the parts outside the CDR3, is KAGVTQTPRYLIKTRGQQVTLSCSPISGHRSVSWYQQTPGQGLQFLFEYFSETQRNKGNFPGRFSGRQFSNSRSEMNVSTLELGDSALYLCASSLGLGQAVTEAFFGQGTRLTVV.

The genes are TRBV29-1 and TRBJ2-7; 9 nucleotides agree with TRBD1. There are 13 residues in the CDR3. Germline V CDR1 and CDR2: SQVTM, ANQGSEA. The V gene end was trimmed by 5 bases and the J gene end by 3 bases; junction bases not matched to a gene: 5. The CDR3 loop is CSVTRDRDYEQYF. CDR3 nucleotide sequence: TGCAGCGTTACCCGGGACAGGGACTACGAGCAGTACTTC.

This clonotype was picked up many times. The rearrangement links TRBV20-1 to TRBJ1-4; D call uncertain. This CDR3 has 12 amino acids. Trimming took off 6 bases at V and 8 bases at J, with 13 bases between the two ends. Looked up from germline, CDR1 is DFQATT and CDR2 is SNEGSKA (reference sequence). The CDR3 DNA reads TGCAGTGCGGCCGGTTCGGAAGAAAAACTGTTTTTT. Amino acids: CSAAGSEEKLFF.

This clonotype has a count of ten or more. The chain joins TRBV12-3 or TRBV12-4 to TRBJ2-3; 7 nucleotides match TRBD1. Trimming cost V 5 bases and J 0 bases; bases outside gene matches: 8. The CDR3 totals 16 residues. In nucleotides, the CDR3 is TGTGCCAGCAGTCCCAAGGGGGCCACTAGCACAGATACGCAGTATTTT. Translation: CASSPKGATSTDTQYF.

The chain carries TRBV4-2 and TRBJ1-6, with a tentative D call TRBD1 (5 bases). The CDR3 totals 16 residues. The V gene's germline CDR1 is LGHNA and CDR2 YNFKEQ. The ends were cut back, 0 bases at V and 8 bases at J, with 14 bases in the middle. The CDR3 sequence: CASSQDLGRADSPLHF. In nucleotides, the CDR3 is TGTGCCAGCAGCCAAGATCTGGGACGGGCGGATTCACCCCTCCACTTT.

The V gene is TRBV28, the J gene TRBJ1-1; D is perhaps TRBD1 (5 bases). Germline CDR1 is MDHEN and CDR2 is SYDVKM. This CDR3 is built from 15 residues. V lost 2 bases, J lost 7 bases, and 17 bases lay in between. For the CDR3, the DNA is TGTGCCAGCAGTTTAGTGCGGGGCCGACGACATGAAGCTTTCTTT. It yields the protein CASSLVRGRRHEAFF.

J is TRBJ2-5 and V is TRBV6-5; D might be TRBD1 (6 bases). V dropped 5 bases and J dropped 4 bases, with 11 bases sitting between them. Germline V gene lookup returns CDR1 MNHEY and CDR2 SVGAGI. The CDR3 loop spans 13 amino acids. The CDR3 DNA sequence: TGTGCCAGCAGTGGTGGACAGAGAGAGACCCAGTACTTC. Its translation is CASSGGQRETQYF.

At least ten counts were recorded for this clonotype. The V gene is TRBV6-5, the J gene TRBJ1-5, with D maybe TRBD1 (6 bases). This CDR3 comprises 18 residues. V lost 6 bases and J lost 1, with 22 bases in between. The germline CDR1 and CDR2 sequences are MNHEY and SVGAGI. CDR3 in amino acids: CASSLEGGVGSSNQPQHF. In DNA, the CDR3 is TGTGCCAGCAGCCTCGAGGGGGGGGTGGGATCCAGCAATCAGCCCCAGCATTTT.

The chain combines TRBV29-1 with TRBJ2-5; TRBD1 matches 7 bases. After removal of 4 bases from V and 3 bases from J, the junction contained 5 bases not matched to a gene. The germline V gene has CDR1 SQVTM and CDR2 ANQGSEA. This CDR3 comprises 13 residues. The CDR3 sequence: CSVGGTAKETQYF. The CDR3 nucleotides are TGCAGCGTTGGAGGGACAGCCAAAGAGACCCAGTACTTC.

In this sample, this clonotype turned up many times. This sequence joins TRBV11-3 and TRBJ1-6; D remains ambiguous. The germline V gene encodes CDR1 SGHNT and CDR2 YENEEA. V was trimmed by 3 bases and J by 4 bases, leaving 7 bases between them. The CDR3 is made up of 14 amino acids. CDR3 amino acids: CASSFFGYNSPLHF. CDR3 nucleotide sequence: TGTGCCAGCAGCTTCTTCGGTTATAATTCACCCCTCCACTTT.

The gene calls are TRBV5-1 and TRBJ2-3, with 9 nucleotides matching TRBD1. With V trimmed by 3 bases and J by 0 bases, 5 bases remained unmatched. In germline, CDR1 is SGHRS, CDR2 YFSETQ. CDR3 length equals 16 residues. For the CDR3, the DNA is TGCGCCAGCAGCTCGGGACAGGGCCCTAGCACAGATACGCAGTATTTT. Translating it yields CASSSGQGPSTDTQYF. Complete variable domain (other parts from reference TRBV5-1 and TRBJ2-3): KAGVTQTPRYLIKTRGQQVTLSCSPISGHRSVSWYQQTPGQGLQFLFEYFSETQRNKGNFPGRFSGRQFSNSRSEMNVSTLELGDSALYLCASSSGQGPSTDTQYFGPGTRLTVL.

CDR3 sequence: CASSSTGRHQPQHF. The CDR3 DNA sequence: TGTGCCAGCAGCTCGACAGGGAGGCATCAGCCCCAGCATTTT. V is TRBV7-2 and J is TRBJ1-5; 7 nucleotides match TRBD1. The V gene end was trimmed by 4 bases and the J gene end by 5 bases; junction bases not matched to a gene: 5. Germline V gives CDR1 SGHTA, CDR2 FQGNSA. The CDR3 runs 14 residues.

This clonotype has just a few counts. This chain joins TRBV30 and TRBJ2-7; no definite D call. Trimming removed 0 bases from V and 3 bases from J, with 6 bases in between. This CDR3 has 12 residues. Germline V gives CDR1 GTSNPN, CDR2 SVGIG (reference sequence). CDR3 nucleotide sequence: TGTGCCTGGAGTGTTACCCACTACGAGCAGTACTTC. Translation gives CAWSVTHYEQYF.

This clonotype has a count of ten or more. The J gene is TRBJ2-2, the V gene TRBV28; 9 bases align to TRBD1. The V segment lost 5 bases and the J segment 4 bases; nucleotides outside the gene matches: 5. The CDR3 runs to 15 residues. CDR1 and CDR2 from the germline V gene are MDHEN and SYDVKM. The DNA for the CDR3 is TGTGCCAGCAGTCTGGGACAGGGACCCACCGGGGAGCTGTTTTTT. It translates to CASSLGQGPTGELFF. Filled out from reference TRBV28 and TRBJ2-2, the complete variable domain reads DVKVTQSSRYLVKRTGEKVFLECVQDMDHENMFWYRQDPGLGLRLIYFSYDVKMKEKGDIPEGYSVSREKKERFSLILESASTNQTSMYLCASSLGQGPTGELFFGEGSRLTVL.

The gene calls are TRBV6-5 and TRBJ1-3, with D possibly being TRBD1 (6 bases). The germline V and J ends were trimmed by 6 bases and 7 bases, with 13 bases remaining between them. CDR1 is MNHEY and CDR2 is SVGAGI in the germline V gene. The CDR3 consists of 13 residues. CDR3 nucleotide sequence: TGTGCCAGCAGGGGGGGGCAACGGAACACCATATATTTT. Its protein is CASRGGQRNTIYF.